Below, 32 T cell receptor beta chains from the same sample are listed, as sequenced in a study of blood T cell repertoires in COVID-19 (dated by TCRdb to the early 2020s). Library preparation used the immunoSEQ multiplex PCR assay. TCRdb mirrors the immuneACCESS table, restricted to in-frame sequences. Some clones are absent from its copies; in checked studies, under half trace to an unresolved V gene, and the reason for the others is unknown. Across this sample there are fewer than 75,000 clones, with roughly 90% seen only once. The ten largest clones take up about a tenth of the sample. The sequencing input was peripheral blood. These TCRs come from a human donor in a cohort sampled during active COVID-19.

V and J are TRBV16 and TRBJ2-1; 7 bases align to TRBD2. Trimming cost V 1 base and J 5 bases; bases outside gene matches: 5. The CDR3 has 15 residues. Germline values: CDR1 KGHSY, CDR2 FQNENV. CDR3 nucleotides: TGTGCCAGCAGCCAATTCGTGGGAGGGAACAATGAGCAGTTCTTC. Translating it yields CASSQFVGGNNEQFF. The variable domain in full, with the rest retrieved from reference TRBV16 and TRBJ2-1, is GEEVAQTPKHLVRGEGQKAKLYCAPIKGHSYVFWYQQVLKNEFKFLISFQNENVFDETGMPKERFSAKCLPNSPCSLEIQATKLEDSAVYFCASSQFVGGNNEQFFGPGTRLTVL.

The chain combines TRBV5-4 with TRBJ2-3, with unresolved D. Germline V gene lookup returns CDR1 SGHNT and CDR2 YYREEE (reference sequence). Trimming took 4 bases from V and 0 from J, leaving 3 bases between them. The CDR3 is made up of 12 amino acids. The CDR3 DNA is TGTGCCAGCAGCCCGAGCACAGATACGCAGTATTTT. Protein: CASSPSTDTQYF.

The CDR3 nucleotides are TGTGCCAGCAGTTCGATACAGGCGCGTGGCTACACCTTC. It is translated as CASSSIQARGYTF. V is TRBV6-5 and J is TRBJ1-2; the D gene is possibly TRBD1 (5 bases). Trimming removed 4 bases from V and 7 bases from J, with 13 bases in between. This CDR3 is built from 13 residues. Per germline, CDR1 MNHEY and CDR2 SVGAGI.

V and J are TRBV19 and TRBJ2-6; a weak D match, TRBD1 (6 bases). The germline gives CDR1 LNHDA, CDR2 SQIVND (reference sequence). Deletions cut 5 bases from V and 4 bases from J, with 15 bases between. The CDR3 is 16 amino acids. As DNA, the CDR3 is TGTGCCAGTAGTGAGCCTACAGGGAGAGGGGCCAACGTCCTGACTTTC. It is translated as CASSEPTGRGANVLTF.

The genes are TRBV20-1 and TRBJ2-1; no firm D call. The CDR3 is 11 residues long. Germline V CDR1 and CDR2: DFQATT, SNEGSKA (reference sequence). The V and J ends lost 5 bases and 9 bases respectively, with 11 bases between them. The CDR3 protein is CSAESTGEQFF. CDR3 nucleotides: TGCAGTGCTGAGAGTACGGGTGAGCAGTTCTTC.

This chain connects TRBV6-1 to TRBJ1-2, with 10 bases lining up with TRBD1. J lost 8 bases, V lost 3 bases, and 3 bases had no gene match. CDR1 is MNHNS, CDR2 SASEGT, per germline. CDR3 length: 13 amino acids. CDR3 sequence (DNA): TGTGCCAGCAGTGACCGGGACAGGGGCGGCTACACCTTC. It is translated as CASSDRDRGGYTF.

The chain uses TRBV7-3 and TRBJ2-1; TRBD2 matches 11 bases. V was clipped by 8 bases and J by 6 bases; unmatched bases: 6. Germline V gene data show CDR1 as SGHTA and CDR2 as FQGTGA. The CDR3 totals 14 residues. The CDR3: CASSVAGGSNEQFF. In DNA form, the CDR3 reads TGTGCCAGCTCCGTAGCGGGAGGGTCCAATGAGCAGTTCTTC.

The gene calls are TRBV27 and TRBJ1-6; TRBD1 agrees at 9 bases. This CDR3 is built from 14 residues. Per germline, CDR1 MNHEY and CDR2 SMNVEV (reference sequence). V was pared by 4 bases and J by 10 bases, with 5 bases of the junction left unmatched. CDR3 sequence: CASSSGTGKSPLHF. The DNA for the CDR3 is TGTGCCAGCAGTTCCGGGACAGGGAAATCACCCCTCCACTTT.

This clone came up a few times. This chain's CDR3 is CASSQDRGGELFF. The CDR3 nucleotides read TGCGCCAGCAGCCAAGACCGCGGGGGGGAGCTGTTTTTT. This chain uses TRBV4-3 with TRBJ2-2, with a possible D match to TRBD2 (5 bases). The length of the CDR3 is 13 residues. V lost 0 bases, J lost 8 bases, and 7 bases lay in between. Germline CDR1 reads LGHNA; CDR2 reads YSLEER.

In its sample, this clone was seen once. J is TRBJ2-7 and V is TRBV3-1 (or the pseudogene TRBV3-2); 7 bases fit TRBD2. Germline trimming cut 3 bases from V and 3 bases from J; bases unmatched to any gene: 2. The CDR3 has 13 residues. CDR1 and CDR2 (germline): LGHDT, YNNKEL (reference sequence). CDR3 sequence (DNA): TGTGCCAGCAGCCAGCGGGAGTTCTACGAGCAGTACTTC. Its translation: CASSQREFYEQYF.

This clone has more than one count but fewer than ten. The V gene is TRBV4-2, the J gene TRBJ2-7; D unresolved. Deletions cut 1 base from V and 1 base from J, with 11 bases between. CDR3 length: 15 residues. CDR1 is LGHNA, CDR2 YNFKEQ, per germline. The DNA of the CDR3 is TGTGCCAGCAGCCAAGGTACAGCAAAGTCCTACGAGCAGTACTTC. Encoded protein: CASSQGTAKSYEQYF.

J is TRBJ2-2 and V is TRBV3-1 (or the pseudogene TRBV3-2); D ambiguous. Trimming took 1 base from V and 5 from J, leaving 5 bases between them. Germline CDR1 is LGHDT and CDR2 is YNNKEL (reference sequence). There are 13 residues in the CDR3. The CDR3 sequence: CASSQGGTGELFF. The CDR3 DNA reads TGTGCCAGCAGCCAAGGAGGTACCGGGGAGCTGTTTTTT.

The CDR3 region is CASSPGTSGISSYNEQFF. The CDR3 region has the DNA TGTGCCAGCAGCCCCGGGACTAGCGGGATTAGCTCCTACAATGAGCAGTTCTTC. V gene TRBV5-4 combines with J gene TRBJ2-1, with 13 bases identical to TRBD2. V gave up 4 bases and J gave up 0 bases; unmatched junction bases: 7. This CDR3 contains 18 residues. Germline CDR1 and CDR2: SGHNT and YYREEE (reference sequence).

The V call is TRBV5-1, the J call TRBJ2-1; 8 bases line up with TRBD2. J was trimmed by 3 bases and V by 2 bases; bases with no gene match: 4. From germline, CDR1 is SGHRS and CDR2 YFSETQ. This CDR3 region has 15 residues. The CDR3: CASSFSGTIYNEQFF. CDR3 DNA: TGCGCCAGCAGCTTTAGCGGGACGATCTACAATGAGCAGTTCTTC.

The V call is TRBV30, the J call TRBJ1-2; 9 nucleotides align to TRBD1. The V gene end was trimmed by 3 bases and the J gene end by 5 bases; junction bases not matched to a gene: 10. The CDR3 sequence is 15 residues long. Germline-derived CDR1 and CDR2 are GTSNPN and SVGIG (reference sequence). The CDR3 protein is CAWREGPGQGYGYTF. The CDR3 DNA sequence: TGTGCCTGGAGGGAGGGACCGGGACAGGGTTATGGCTACACCTTC. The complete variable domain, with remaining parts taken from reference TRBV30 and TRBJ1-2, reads SQTIHQWPATLVQPVGSPLSLECTVEGTSNPNLYWYRQAAGRGLQLLFYSVGIGQISSEVPQNLSASRPQDRQFILSSKKLLLSDSGFYLCAWREGPGQGYGYTFGSGTRLTVV.

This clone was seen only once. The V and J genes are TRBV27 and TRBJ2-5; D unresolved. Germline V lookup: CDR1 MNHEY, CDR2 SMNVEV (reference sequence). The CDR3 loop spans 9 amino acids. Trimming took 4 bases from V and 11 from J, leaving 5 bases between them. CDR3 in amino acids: CASSYQQYF. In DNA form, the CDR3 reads TGTGCCAGCAGTTACCAGCAGTACTTC.

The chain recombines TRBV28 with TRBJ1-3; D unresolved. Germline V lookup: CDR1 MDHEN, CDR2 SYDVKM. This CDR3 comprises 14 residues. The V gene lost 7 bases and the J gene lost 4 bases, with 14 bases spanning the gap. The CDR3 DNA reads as TGTGCCAGCACCCCATCCAGGCACGGAAACACCATATATTTT. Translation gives CASTPSRHGNTIYF.

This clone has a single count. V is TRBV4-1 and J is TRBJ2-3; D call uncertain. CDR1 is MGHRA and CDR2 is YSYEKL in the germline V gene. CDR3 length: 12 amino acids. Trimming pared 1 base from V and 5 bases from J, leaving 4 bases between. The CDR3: CASSQGQDTQYF. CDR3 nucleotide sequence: TGCGCCAGCAGCCAAGGACAAGATACGCAGTATTTT.

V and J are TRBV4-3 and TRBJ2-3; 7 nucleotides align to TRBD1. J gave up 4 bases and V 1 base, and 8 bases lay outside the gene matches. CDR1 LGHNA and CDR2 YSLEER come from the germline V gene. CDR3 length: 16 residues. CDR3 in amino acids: CASSQALGGGADTQYF. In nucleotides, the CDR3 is TGCGCCAGCAGCCAAGCGTTAGGGGGCGGCGCAGATACGCAGTATTTT.

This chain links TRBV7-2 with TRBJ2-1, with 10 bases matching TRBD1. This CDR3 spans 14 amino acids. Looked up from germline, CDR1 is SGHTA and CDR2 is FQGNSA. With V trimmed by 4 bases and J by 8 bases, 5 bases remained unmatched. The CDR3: CASSWDRGFDEQFF. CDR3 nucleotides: TGTGCCAGCAGCTGGGACAGGGGTTTTGATGAGCAGTTCTTC.

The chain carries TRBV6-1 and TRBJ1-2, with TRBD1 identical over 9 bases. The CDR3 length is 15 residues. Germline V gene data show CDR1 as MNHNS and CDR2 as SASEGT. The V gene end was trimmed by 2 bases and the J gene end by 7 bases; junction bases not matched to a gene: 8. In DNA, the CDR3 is TGTGCCAGCAGTGAAAGCCCCGGGACAGGGTTTGGCTACACCTTC. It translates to CASSESPGTGFGYTF.

The CDR3 reads CAISAGLAVGNAHEQFF. As DNA, the CDR3 is TGTGCCATCAGCGCGGGACTAGCGGTAGGCAACGCACATGAGCAGTTCTTC. V usage is TRBV10-3 and J usage is TRBJ2-1, with 11 positions matching TRBD2. Trimming cost V 6 bases and J 8 bases; bases outside gene matches: 15. Germline assignment: CDR1 ENHRY and CDR2 SYGVKD. The CDR3 runs to 17 residues.

CDR3: CASSPGTSAYEQYF. In nucleotides, the CDR3 is TGTGCCAGCAGTCCCGGGACTAGCGCCTACGAGCAGTACTTC. The gene calls are TRBV6-5 and TRBJ2-7; TRBD2 matches 10 bases. Germline values: CDR1 MNHEY, CDR2 SVGAGI. The ends lost 5 bases at V and 2 bases at J; junction bases unmatched: 3. The CDR3 contains 14 residues.

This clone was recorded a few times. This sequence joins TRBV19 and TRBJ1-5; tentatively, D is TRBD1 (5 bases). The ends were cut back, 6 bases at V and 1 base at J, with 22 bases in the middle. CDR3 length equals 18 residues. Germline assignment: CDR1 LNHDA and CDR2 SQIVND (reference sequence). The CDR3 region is CASRRIPTGTFSNQPQHF. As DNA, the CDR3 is TGTGCCAGTAGAAGAATACCCACAGGAACCTTCAGCAATCAGCCCCAGCATTTT.

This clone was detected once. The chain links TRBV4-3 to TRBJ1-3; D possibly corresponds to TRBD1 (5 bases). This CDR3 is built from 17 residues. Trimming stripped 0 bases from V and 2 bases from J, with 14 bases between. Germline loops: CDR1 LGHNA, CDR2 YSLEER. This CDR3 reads CASSQDPTVNAGNTIYF. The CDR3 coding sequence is TGCGCCAGCAGCCAAGATCCGACAGTCAATGCTGGAAACACCATATATTTT.

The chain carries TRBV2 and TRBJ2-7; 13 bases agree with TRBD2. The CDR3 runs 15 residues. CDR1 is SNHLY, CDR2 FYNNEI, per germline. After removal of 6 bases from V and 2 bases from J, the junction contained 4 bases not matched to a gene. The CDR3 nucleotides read TGTGCCAGCAGCCCTACTAGCGGGAGGGCCTACGAGCAGTACTTC. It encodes CASSPTSGRAYEQYF.

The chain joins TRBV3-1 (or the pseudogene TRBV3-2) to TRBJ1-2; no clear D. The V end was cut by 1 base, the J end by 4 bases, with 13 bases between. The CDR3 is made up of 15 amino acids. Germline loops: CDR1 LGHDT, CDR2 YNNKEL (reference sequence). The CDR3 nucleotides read TGTGCCAGCAGCCAAGGCCGGGTCGGGTCCTATGGCTACACCTTC. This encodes CASSQGRVGSYGYTF.

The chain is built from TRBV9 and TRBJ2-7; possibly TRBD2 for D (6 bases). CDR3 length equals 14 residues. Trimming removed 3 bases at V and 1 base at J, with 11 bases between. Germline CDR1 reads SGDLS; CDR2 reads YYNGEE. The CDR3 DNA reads TGTGCCAGCAGCGAGGGGAGCGGGTCCTACGAGCAGTACTTC. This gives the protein CASSEGSGSYEQYF.

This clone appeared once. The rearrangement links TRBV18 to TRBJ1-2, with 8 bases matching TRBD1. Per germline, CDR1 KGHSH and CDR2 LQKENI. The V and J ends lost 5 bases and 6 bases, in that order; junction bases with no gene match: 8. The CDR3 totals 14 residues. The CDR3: CASSATGGLDGYTF. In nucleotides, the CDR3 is TGTGCCAGCTCAGCCACAGGGGGATTGGATGGCTACACCTTC. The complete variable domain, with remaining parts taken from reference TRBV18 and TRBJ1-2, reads NAGVMQNPRHLVRRRGQEARLRCSPMKGHSHVYWYRQLPEEGLKFMVYLQKENIIDESGMPKERFSAEFPKEGPSILRIQQVVRGDSAAYFCASSATGGLDGYTFGSGTRLTVV.

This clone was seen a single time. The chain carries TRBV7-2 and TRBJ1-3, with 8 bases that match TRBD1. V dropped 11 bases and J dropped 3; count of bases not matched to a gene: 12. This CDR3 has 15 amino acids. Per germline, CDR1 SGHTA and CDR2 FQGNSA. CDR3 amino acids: CAGRGGTGGGNTIYF. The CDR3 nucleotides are TGTGCCGGCCGTGGAGGGACAGGCGGTGGAAACACCATATATTTT.

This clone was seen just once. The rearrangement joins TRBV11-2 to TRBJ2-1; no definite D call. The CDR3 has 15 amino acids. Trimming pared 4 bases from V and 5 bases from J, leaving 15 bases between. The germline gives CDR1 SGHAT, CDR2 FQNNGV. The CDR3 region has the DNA TGTGCCAGCAGCTATTCCTCTCGAGAGGACAATGAGCAGTTCTTC. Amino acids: CASSYSSREDNEQFF. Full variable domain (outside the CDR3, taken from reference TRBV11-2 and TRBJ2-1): EAGVAQSPRYKIIEKRQSVAFWCNPISGHATLYWYQQILGQGPKLLIQFQNNGVVDDSQLPKDRFSAERLKGVDSTLKIQPAKLEDSAVYLCASSYSSREDNEQFFGPGTRLTVL.

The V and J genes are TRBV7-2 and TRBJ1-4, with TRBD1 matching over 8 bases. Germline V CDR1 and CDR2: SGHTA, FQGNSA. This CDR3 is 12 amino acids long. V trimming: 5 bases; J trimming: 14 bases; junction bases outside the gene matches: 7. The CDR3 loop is CASSLGTGGLFF. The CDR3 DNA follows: TGTGCCAGCAGCCTCGGGACAGGAGGCCTGTTTTTT.